A selection of T cell receptor beta chains follows, all from one sample in a study of Ad26.COV2.S vaccination and SARS-CoV-2 variants. TCRdb's copy holds only in-frame clones and misses some; the assay was immunoSEQ multiplex PCR. The data contain some 340,000 clones, roughly 86% of them singletons. The sequences come from peripheral blood, collected in a trial of Ad26.COV2.S vaccine versus placebo. The receptors stem from a person aged 18-65 years who received the Ad26.COV2.S COVID-19 vaccine or a placebo. CDR3s include the opening cysteine and the closing phenylalanine or tryptophan. The D gene is left open where the match is weak. The size entry is marked missing in some rows and otherwise reads once, few, many or a size class.

clone_size: .
v_call: TRBV9
j_call: TRBJ1-2
d_call: TRBD1
cdr3_nt: TGTGCCAGCAGCGTTTCCCTCGGGACAGGGGGTTCGGTCGGGCTCTATGGCTACACCTTC
cdr3_aa: CASSVSLGTGGSVGLYGYTF

clone_size: .
v_call: TRBV9
j_call: TRBJ1-5
d_call: TRBD1
cdr3_nt: TGTGCCAGCAGCGTAGGACAGGGCTCCAATCAGCCCCAGCATTTT
cdr3_aa: CASSVGQGSNQPQHF

clone_size: .
v_call: TRBV10-3
j_call: TRBJ2-2
d_call: .
cdr3_nt: TGTGCCACCCATAACACCGGGGAGCTGTTTTTT
cdr3_aa: CATHNTGELFF

clone_size: few
v_call: TRBV10-2
j_call: TRBJ2-2
d_call: .
cdr3_nt: TGCGCCAGCATGATAAGCTACACCGGGGAGCTGTTTTTT
cdr3_aa: CASMISYTGELFF

clone_size: .
v_call: TRBV6-5
j_call: TRBJ1-6
d_call: .
cdr3_nt: TGTGCCAGCAGTTCAAGGGGAGATTCACCCCTCCACTTT
cdr3_aa: CASSSRGDSPLHF

clone_size: .
v_call: TRBV9
j_call: TRBJ2-2
d_call: .
cdr3_nt: TGTGCCAGCAGCGTAGACATAACCAGGGATCCCGGGGAGCTGTTTTTT
cdr3_aa: CASSVDITRDPGELFF

clone_size: .
v_call: TRBV10-3
j_call: TRBJ2-6
d_call: .
cdr3_nt: TGTGCCATCAGCCCGACGGGACTCTCTGGGGCCAACGTCCTGACTTTC
cdr3_aa: CAISPTGLSGANVLTF

clone_size: .
v_call: TRBV6-6
j_call: TRBJ2-3
d_call: .
cdr3_nt: TGTGCCAGCAGTCTTGATGGACAGCCATCATCGACAGATACGCAGTATTTT
cdr3_aa: CASSLDGQPSSTDTQYF

clone_size: .
v_call: TRBV7-9
j_call: TRBJ1-3
d_call: TRBD1
cdr3_nt: TGTGCCAGCAGCTTACTAGGACAGGGATTTTCTGGAAACACCATATATTTT
cdr3_aa: CASSLLGQGFSGNTIYF

clone_size: .
v_call: TRBV6-4
j_call: TRBJ2-2
d_call: .
cdr3_nt: TGTGCTAGCAGTGACTCCGGCACCGGGGAGCTGTTTTTT
cdr3_aa: CASSDSGTGELFF

clone_size: .
v_call: TRBV7-9
j_call: TRBJ1-1
d_call: .
cdr3_nt: TGTGCCAGCAGCTTAGTCATGGGGGTGGGTGAAGCTTTCTTT
cdr3_aa: CASSLVMGVGEAFF

clone_size: .
v_call: TRBV3-1/TRBV3-2
j_call: TRBJ1-4
d_call: .
cdr3_nt: TGTGCCAGCAGCCAAGAAGGATCCGGGGCGCCTGAAAAACTGTTTTTT
cdr3_aa: CASSQEGSGAPEKLFF

clone_size: .
v_call: TRBV7-7
j_call: TRBJ2-1
d_call: TRBD2
cdr3_nt: TGTGCCAGCAGCATGTACCGGGGGGGAATCCACAATGAGCAGTTCTTC
cdr3_aa: CASSMYRGGIHNEQFF

clone_size: once
v_call: TRBV9
j_call: TRBJ2-3
d_call: .
cdr3_nt: TGTGCCAGCAGCCCTTCCACGAGGGGAGGTGGAACAGATACGCAGTATTTT
cdr3_aa: CASSPSTRGGGTDTQYF

clone_size: once
v_call: TRBV20-1
j_call: TRBJ1-2
d_call: .
cdr3_nt: TGCAGTGCTAGAGGTGAAGGGGGCTACACCTTC
cdr3_aa: CSARGEGGYTF

clone_size: .
v_call: TRBV5-6
j_call: TRBJ2-1
d_call: TRBD1
cdr3_nt: TGTGCCAGCAGCCTAGGACAGGGCAATGAGCAGTTCTTC
cdr3_aa: CASSLGQGNEQFF

clone_size: .
v_call: TRBV18
j_call: TRBJ2-5
d_call: .
cdr3_nt: TGTGCCAGCTCACGGTTCCAAGAGACCCAGTACTTC
cdr3_aa: CASSRFQETQYF

clone_size: .
v_call: TRBV12-3/TRBV12-4
j_call: TRBJ2-3
d_call: TRBD2
cdr3_nt: TGTGCCAGCAGTTGGACTAGCGATCTGTATTTT
cdr3_aa: CASSWTSDLYF

clone_size: .
v_call: TRBV7-2
j_call: TRBJ1-5
d_call: .
cdr3_nt: TGTGCCAGCAGCTTGGATAACAATCAGCCCCAGCATTTT
cdr3_aa: CASSLDNNQPQHF

clone_size: .
v_call: TRBV7-3
j_call: TRBJ2-1
d_call: .
cdr3_nt: TGTGCCAGCAGCCCCACTGGCTCCTACAATGAGCAGTTCTTC
cdr3_aa: CASSPTGSYNEQFF

clone_size: .
v_call: TRBV6-1
j_call: TRBJ1-2
d_call: .
cdr3_nt: TGTGCCAGCAGTGAGCAGGGGCTACATGGCTACACCTTC
cdr3_aa: CASSEQGLHGYTF

clone_size: .
v_call: TRBV4-1
j_call: TRBJ2-3
d_call: .
cdr3_nt: TGCGCCAGCAGCCAAGGCCCCAGGGGAACAGATACGCAGTATTTT
cdr3_aa: CASSQGPRGTDTQYF

clone_size: .
v_call: TRBV4-1
j_call: TRBJ2-3
d_call: TRBD2
cdr3_nt: TGCGCCAGCAGCCCTCTAGCGGGGGGCTTCACAGATACGCAGTATTTT
cdr3_aa: CASSPLAGGFTDTQYF

clone_size: .
v_call: TRBV19
j_call: TRBJ1-1
d_call: .
cdr3_nt: TGTGCCAGTAGTATTCGACAGGCTGGTGAAGCTTTCTTT
cdr3_aa: CASSIRQAGEAFF